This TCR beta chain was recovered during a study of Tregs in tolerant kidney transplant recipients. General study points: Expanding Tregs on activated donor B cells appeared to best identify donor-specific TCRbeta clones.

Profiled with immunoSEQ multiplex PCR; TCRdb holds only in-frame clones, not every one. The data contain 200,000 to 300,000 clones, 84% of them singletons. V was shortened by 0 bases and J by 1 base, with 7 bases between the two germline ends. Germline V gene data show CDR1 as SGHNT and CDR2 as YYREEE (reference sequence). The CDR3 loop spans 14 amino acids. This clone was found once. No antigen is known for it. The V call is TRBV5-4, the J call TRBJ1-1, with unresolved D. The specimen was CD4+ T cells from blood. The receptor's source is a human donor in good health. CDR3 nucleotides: TGTGCCAGCAGCTTGGCCCCTGAGAACACTGAAGCTTTCTTT. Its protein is CASSLAPENTEAFF. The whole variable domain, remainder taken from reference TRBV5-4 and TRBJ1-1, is ETGVTQSPTHLIKTRGQQVTLRCSSQSGHNTVSWYQQALGQGPQFIFQYYREEENGRGNFPPRFSGLQFPNYSSELNVNALELDDSALYLCASSLAPENTEAFFGQGTRLTVV.